The 27 T cell receptor beta chains in this list originate from one sample, sequenced in a study of blood T cells in healthy people across ages. A second PCR, run for about 7 to 11 cycles, used a sample-barcoded 5' primer plus a J-beta primer mix. TCRdb analysed the 5' RACE reads with MiXCR anew, one entry per CDR3 protein. The sample shows about 290,000 distinct CDR3 sequences, around 29% of them seen only once. Input material: blood. The receptors derive from an older woman in good health.

This chain's CDR3 is CASSLRGDGSYNEQFF. The CDR3 region has the DNA TGTGCCAGCAGCCTGAGGGGGGACGGTTCCTACAATGAGCAGTTCTTC. The rearrangement uses TRBV5-5 and TRBJ2-1; D may be TRBD1 or TRBD2 (6 bases each). Looked up from germline, CDR1 is SGHKS and CDR2 is YYEKEE (reference sequence). There are 16 residues in the CDR3. Between the trimmed V and J ends, which lost 4 bases and 1 base, there was a span of 15 bases.

The sample holds a few counts of this clonotype. The chain uses TRBV6-2 or TRBV6-3 and TRBJ2-1; 7 bases agree with TRBD2. The J call is uncertain, as TRBJ2-7 better fits the DNA end. CDR1 is MNHEY, CDR2 SVGEGT, per germline. The CDR3 covers 13 residues. The DNA of the CDR3 is TGTGCCAGCAGTCGTGGACTAGTGGTCGAGCAGTACTTC. Translating gives CASSRGLVVEQYF.

The CDR3 here is CASSVGSVTTDTQYF. The CDR3, as DNA: TGTGCCAGCAGCGTAGGGAGCGTAACCACAGATACGCAGTATTTT. The chain recombines TRBV9 with TRBJ2-3; no firm D call. Trimming shortened V by 0 bases and J by 2 bases, and 10 bases separated the two germline ends. Germline-derived CDR1 and CDR2 are SGDLS and YYNGEE. The CDR3 covers 15 residues. Variable domain in full (rest from reference TRBV9 and TRBJ2-3): DSGVTQTPKHLITATGQRVTLRCSPRSGDLSVYWYQQSLDQGLQFLIQYYNGEERAKGNILERFSAQQFPDLHSELNLSSLELGDSALYFCASSVGSVTTDTQYFGPGTRLTVL.

This clonotype was counted at least ten times. The chain is built from TRBV20-1 and TRBJ2-1, with 14 bases matching TRBD2. This CDR3 has 15 residues. J lost 4 bases, V lost 1 base, and 0 bases had no gene match. In germline, CDR1 is DFQATT, CDR2 SNEGSKA (reference sequence). The CDR3 loop reads CSARGLAGGYNEQFF. The CDR3 DNA reads TGCAGTGCTAGAGGACTAGCGGGGGGGTACAATGAGCAGTTCTTC.

The chain combines TRBV7-2 with TRBJ1-1; possible D gene TRBD1, 6 bases. This CDR3 spans 14 amino acids. The ends were cut back, 2 bases at V and 5 bases at J, with 12 bases in the middle. Per the germline V gene, CDR1 is SGHTA and CDR2 is FQGNSA. The CDR3, as DNA: TGTGCCAGCAGCTTAATCTTAGGGGGGACTGAAGCTTTCTTT. Its protein product is CASSLILGGTEAFF.

This chain links TRBV12-5 with TRBJ1-1, with D uncertain. This CDR3 is built from 12 residues. The ends were cut back, 1 base at V and 8 bases at J, with 8 bases in the middle. Germline lookup yields CDR1 LGHNT and CDR2 FRNRAP. CDR3: CASGLGHSEAFF. For the CDR3, the DNA is TGTGCTAGTGGTTTGGGGCATAGCGAAGCTTTCTTT.

The chain employs TRBV12-3 or TRBV12-4 and TRBJ2-1; the match to TRBD2 covers 14 bases. The CDR3 consists of 15 residues. Germline trimming cut 10 bases from V and 4 bases from J; bases unmatched to any gene: 6. For the CDR3, the DNA is TGTGCCATACGACTAGCGGGAGGGCTGTACAATGAGCAGTTCTTC. Its translation is CAIRLAGGLYNEQFF.

This clonotype was seen ten or more times. The final CDR3 position lacks the conserved phenylalanine or tryptophan, pointing to a likely read error. It is unclear where the CDR3 begins or ends on the DNA, so no DNA is shown, and the CDR3 is as TCRdb lists it. The chain couples TRBV6-6 to TRBJ1-2; the DNA was not compared with TRBD1, the D call given in the table. Per the germline V gene, CDR1 is MNHNY and CDR2 is SVGAGI (reference sequence). Both ends counted, the CDR3 spans 13 residues. The CDR3 reads CASSKTGTVLAWV.

This clonotype was seen a handful of times. The rearrangement uses TRBV19 and TRBJ2-3; 10 positions match TRBD1. Unmatched junction bases numbered 3, after V lost 7 bases and J lost 2 bases. Germline assignment: CDR1 LNHDA and CDR2 SQIVND (reference sequence). The CDR3 sequence is 14 residues long. This CDR3 reads CASKDRGVTDTQYF. In DNA, the CDR3 is TGTGCCAGTAAGGACAGGGGGGTCACAGATACGCAGTATTTT.

This rearrangement joins TRBV12-3 or TRBV12-4 to TRBJ2-5; 8 nucleotides agree with TRBD1. The length of the CDR3 is 15 residues. V was clipped by 3 bases and J by 5 bases; unmatched bases: 8. The CDR3 spells CASSLDRDRDETQYF. CDR3 in DNA: TGTGCCAGCAGTTTGGACAGGGACCGGGATGAGACCCAGTACTTC.

This clonotype has at least ten counts. Here the CDR3 DNA reads TGCAGCGGGGCAGATCATATCCAAGAGACCCAGTACTTC. Residues: CSGADHIQETQYF. This rearrangement joins TRBV29-1 to TRBJ2-5; D not certain. Per the germline V gene, CDR1 is SQVTM and CDR2 is ANQGSEA. The CDR3 sequence is 13 residues long. V was cut by 7 bases and J by 1 base, with 13 bases left in between.

V usage is TRBV7-3 and J usage is TRBJ2-3; D may be TRBD2 (5 bases). The CDR3 loop spans 15 amino acids. CDR1 is SGHTA, CDR2 FQGTGA, per germline. Trimming took off 0 bases at V and 2 bases at J, with 9 bases between the two ends. The CDR3 DNA follows: TGTGCCAGCAGCTTAACTAGCGCATACACAGATACGCAGTATTTT. Its translation is CASSLTSAYTDTQYF.

The V gene is TRBV25-1, the J gene TRBJ2-5, with a tentative D call TRBD1 (6 bases). The DNA end is a closer match to TRBJ2-1, so the J assignment may be wrong. The CDR3 totals 16 residues. The germline CDR1 and CDR2 sequences are MGHDK and SYGVNS. The CDR3 protein is CASSGHRVKDLGGQFF. DNA of the CDR3: TGTGCCAGCAGTGGACACAGGGTTAAGGATCTCGGTGGGCAGTTCTTC.

This chain joins TRBV28 and TRBJ1-4; 7 nucleotides match TRBD1. J was trimmed by 8 bases and V by 7 bases; bases with no gene match: 10. CDR3 length equals 14 residues. The germline gives CDR1 MDHEN, CDR2 SYDVKM. CDR3 nucleotide sequence: TGTGCCAGCAAGAGGAGACAGGGTAGAGAAAAACTGTTTTTT. This codes for CASKRRQGREKLFF.

The chain combines TRBV4-1 with TRBJ1-5; D may be TRBD1 (6 bases). Trimming pared 5 bases from V and 1 base from J, leaving 9 bases between. The length of the CDR3 is 14 residues. The germline CDR1 and CDR2 sequences are MGHRA and YSYEKL. The CDR3 bases are TGCGCCAGCAGCGCAGGGACAAGCAATCAGCCCCAGCATTTT. Residues: CASSAGTSNQPQHF.

This clonotype was seen a few times. The chain couples TRBV20-1 to TRBJ1-4; D is possibly TRBD1 (5 bases). Looked up from germline, CDR1 is DFQATT and CDR2 is SNEGSKA (reference sequence). This CDR3 spans 13 amino acids. Trimming took off 3 bases at V and 3 bases at J, with 8 bases between the two ends. The CDR3 DNA reads as TGCAGTGCTAGCCGGGGCCCTAATGAAAAACTGTTTTTT. It encodes CSASRGPNEKLFF.

The V call is TRBV20-1, the J call TRBJ2-3; no definite D call. Germline CDR1 and CDR2: DFQATT and SNEGSKA (reference sequence). CDR3 length: 14 amino acids. Trimming removed 6 bases from V and 2 bases from J, with 15 bases in between. The CDR3 sequence: CSAIGRSVTDTQYF. DNA of the CDR3: TGCAGTGCAATAGGACGAAGTGTCACAGATACGCAGTATTTT.

This clonotype was seen a handful of times. V is TRBV28 and J is TRBJ2-1; maybe TRBD1 (5 bases). The CDR3 runs 14 residues. The V end was cut by 6 bases, the J end by 4 bases, with 13 bases between. The germline CDR1 and CDR2 sequences are MDHEN and SYDVKM. CDR3 amino acids: CASSPLTGYNEQFF. DNA for the CDR3: TGTGCCAGCAGCCCTCTTACAGGTTACAATGAGCAGTTCTTC.

V gene TRBV6-2 or TRBV6-3 combines with J gene TRBJ2-1; 8 bases fit TRBD1. Germline V gene data show CDR1 as MNHEY and CDR2 as SVGEGT. Losses at the gene ends were 4 bases for V and 8 bases for J; bases not matched to a gene: 10. The CDR3 length is 15 residues. The CDR3 sequence: CASSSPDRGGDEQFF. The CDR3 bases are TGTGCCAGCAGTTCGCCCGACAGGGGCGGCGATGAGCAGTTCTTC.

The V and J genes are TRBV7-2 and TRBJ2-1; D gene uncertain. The assigned J gene may be wrong: the sequence end matches TRBJ2-7 better. The CDR3 sequence is 15 residues long. Germline CDR1 is SGHTA and CDR2 is FQGNSA. The CDR3: CASSLQVRPTYEQYF. Here the CDR3 DNA reads TGTGCCAGCAGCTTACAGGTGCGGCCTACCTACGAGCAGTACTTC.

V and J are TRBV3-1 and TRBJ1-2; D might be TRBD1 (6 bases). The ends were cut back, 8 bases at V and 4 bases at J, with 17 bases in the middle. The CDR3 extends over 14 amino acids. Looked up from germline, CDR1 is LGHDT and CDR2 is YNNKEL (reference sequence). The CDR3 region is CASCLGQLPYGYTF. CDR3 nucleotide sequence: TGTGCCAGCTGCTTAGGACAGCTTCCCTATGGCTACACCTTC.

The chain joins TRBV18 to TRBJ2-3; no reliable D call. The CDR3 loop spans 14 amino acids. Germline V gives CDR1 KGHSH, CDR2 LQKENI. V lost 6 bases to trimming and J lost 2 bases, with 12 bases between them. CDR3 amino acids: CASSLGPVTDTQYF. The CDR3 coding sequence is TGTGCCAGCTCCCTAGGACCAGTCACAGATACGCAGTATTTT.

This CDR3 is CSAGDSLNEQFF. CDR3 nucleotides: TGCAGCGCGGGGGACAGCCTCAATGAGCAGTTCTTC. The chain combines TRBV29-1 with TRBJ2-5; D is perhaps TRBD1 (7 bases). The J call may be in error: the DNA end matches TRBJ2-1 better. The CDR3 loop spans 12 amino acids. In germline, CDR1 is SQVTM, CDR2 ANQGSEA.

This clonotype turned up a few times. The chain combines TRBV20-1 with TRBJ2-7, with 9 bases matching TRBD1. CDR1 is DFQATT and CDR2 is SNEGSKA in the germline V gene (reference sequence). The junction had 4 bases not matched to a gene; V was cut back by 3 bases and J by 4 bases. This CDR3 region has 13 residues. CDR3: CSASGTGKYEQYF. The DNA of the CDR3 is TGCAGTGCTAGTGGGACAGGGAAATACGAGCAGTACTTC.

This clonotype was seen more than once but under ten times. The chain employs TRBV20-1 and TRBJ1-6; D remains unclear. The germline V gene has CDR1 DFQATT and CDR2 SNEGSKA (reference sequence). This CDR3 has 17 amino acids. The ends were cut back, 0 bases at V and 0 bases at J, with 12 bases in the middle. The CDR3 sequence: CSARDLNRPSYNSPLHF. Here the CDR3 DNA reads TGCAGTGCTAGAGATTTGAACAGACCCTCCTATAATTCACCCCTCCACTTT.

The rearrangement joins TRBV20-1 to TRBJ2-3; D unresolved. Germline V gives CDR1 DFQATT, CDR2 SNEGSKA (reference sequence). Trimming took 1 base from V and 5 from J, leaving 7 bases between them. The CDR3 extends over 12 amino acids. The CDR3 nucleotides are TGCAGTGCTAGAGGAAGAGGAGATACGCAGTATTTT. Translation: CSARGRGDTQYF.

J is TRBJ1-2 and V is TRBV20-1; D gene ambiguous. Trimming cost V 5 bases and J 6 bases, with 10 bases left between them. The CDR3 sequence is 11 residues long. The germline gives CDR1 DFQATT, CDR2 SNEGSKA (reference sequence). This CDR3 is CSAGRIDGYTF. The CDR3 DNA follows: TGCAGTGCTGGCCGGATCGATGGCTACACCTTC.